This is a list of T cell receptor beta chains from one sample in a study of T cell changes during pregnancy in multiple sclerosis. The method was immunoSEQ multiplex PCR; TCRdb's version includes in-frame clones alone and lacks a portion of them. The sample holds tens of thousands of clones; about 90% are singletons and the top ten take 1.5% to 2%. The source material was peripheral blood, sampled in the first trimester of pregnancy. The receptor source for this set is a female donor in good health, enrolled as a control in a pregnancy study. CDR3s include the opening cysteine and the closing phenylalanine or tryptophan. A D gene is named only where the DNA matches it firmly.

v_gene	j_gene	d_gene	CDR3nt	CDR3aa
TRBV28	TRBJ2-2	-	TGTGCCAGCAAACTCCCGGGACAGAACACCGGGGAGCTGTTTTTT	CASKLPGQNTGELFF
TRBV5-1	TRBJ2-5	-	TGCGCCAGCAGCTTGGCGGGTTTCGAGACCCAGTACTTC	CASSLAGFETQYF
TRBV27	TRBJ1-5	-	TGTGCCAGCAGTTTACTGGGCAACAATCAGCCCCAGCATTTT	CASSLLGNNQPQHF
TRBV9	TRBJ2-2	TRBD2	TGTGCCAGCAGCTTGACTAGCGGGGGGAACACCGGGGAGCTGTTTTTT	CASSLTSGGNTGELFF
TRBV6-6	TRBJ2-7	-	TGTGCCAGCAGTTATTTCGGGTCACCCTACGAGCAGTACTTC	CASSYFGSPYEQYF
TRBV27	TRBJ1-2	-	TGTGCCAGCAGTCCCGTCGAGAGGGAAGGCTACACCTTC	CASSPVEREGYTF
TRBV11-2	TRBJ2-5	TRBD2	TGTGCCAGCAGCTTAGACCTAGCGGGAGTGGGGCAGGAGACCCAGTACTTC	CASSLDLAGVGQETQYF
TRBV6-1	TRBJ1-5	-	TGTGCCAGCAGTGACAGTCCCAATCAGCCCCAGCATTTT	CASSDSPNQPQHF
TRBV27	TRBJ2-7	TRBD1	TGTGCCAGCAGTTTTCACGACAGGGGGAGGCCCTACGAGCAGTACTTC	CASSFHDRGRPYEQYF
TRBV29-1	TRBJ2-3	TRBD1	TGCAGCGTTTCCTATGGACAGGGGGCCAGAGATACGCAGTATTTT	CSVSYGQGARDTQYF
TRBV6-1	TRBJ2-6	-	TGTGCCAGCAGTGAACGGGGAACTGGGGCCAACGTCCTGACTTTC	CASSERGTGANVLTF
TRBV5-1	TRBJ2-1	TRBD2	TGCGCCAGCAGCGCGGTCCTAGCGGGATACAATGAGCAGTTCTTC	CASSAVLAGYNEQFF
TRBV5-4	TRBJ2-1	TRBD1	TGTGCCAGCAGCTTAGGACAGGGTTCCTACAATGAGCAGTTCTTC	CASSLGQGSYNEQFF
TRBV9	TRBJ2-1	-	TGTGCCAGCAGCGCAGACCGGGCCCAGGGATCCAATGAGCAGTTCTTC	CASSADRAQGSNEQFF